This TCR beta chain was sequenced during a study of T cells after yellow fever vaccination. Study results and limitations: Most clones from primary vaccination resurfaced after the booster (approximately 97% CD4, 88% CD8).

This clonotype occurred a few times. Its specificity is unknown. V was shortened by 6 bases and J by 1 base, with 16 bases between the two germline ends. CDR1 and CDR2 from the germline V gene are SGHTA and FQGNSA. CDR3 length: 15 amino acids. One entry per CDR3 protein results from TCRdb running MiXCR on the 5' RACE reads. The sample carries 300,000 to 400,000 distinct CDR3 sequences, roughly an eighth recorded once. The chain links TRBV7-2 to TRBJ2-7; D possibly uses TRBD1 or TRBD2 (5 bases each). The specimen was CD4+ T cells sorted from PBMCs, collected 15 days after the yellow fever booster vaccination. The TCR was taken from a young man who received the YFV17D yellow fever vaccine. CDR3 sequence reads: CASSFLPGRSYEQYF. In nucleotides, the CDR3 is TGTGCCAGCAGTTTCCTACCGGGACGGTCCTACGAGCAGTACTTC.